These 18 T cell receptor beta chains came from one sample sequenced in a study of CD8+ T cells in alopecia areata (dated by TCRdb to between 2018 and 2020). Receptor libraries were prepared by the immunoSEQ multiplex PCR assay. RNA was extracted from all samples and reverse transcribed into cDNA as template for TCR sequencing. In TCRdb, the immuneACCESS table is reduced to in-frame sequences with V and J assigned. These tables do not hold every clone; where another copy was compared, an unresolved V gene accounts for under half, and the others remain unexplained. Present in this sample are over 200,000 clones, around three fifths of which were seen just once. 0.45% of the sample belongs to the ten largest clones. The time point label corresponds to: baseline before oral tofacitinib. Sample: CD4+ T cells sorted from blood, taken at week 0. Receptor source: a human donor with alopecia areata.

V gene TRBV13 combines with J gene TRBJ2-1; 8 bases are shared with TRBD2. V lost 7 bases and J lost 6; bases outside the gene matches: 8. Germline CDR1 is PRHDT and CDR2 is FYEKMQ (reference sequence). The CDR3 loop spans 14 amino acids. In DNA form, the CDR3 reads TGTGCCAGCAAAAGGACAGCGGGGGTCAATGAGCAGTTCTTC. This encodes CASKRTAGVNEQFF.

In its sample, this clone was seen a few times. CDR3 protein: CAWSVDRGNTGELFF. CDR3 in DNA: TGTGCCTGGAGTGTCGACAGGGGGAACACCGGGGAGCTGTTTTTT. V is TRBV30 and J is TRBJ2-2; 8 bases are a match to TRBD1. CDR3 length: 15 amino acids. CDR1 and CDR2 (germline): GTSNPN, SVGIG (reference sequence). V lost 0 bases, J lost 1 base, and 1 base stayed unmatched.

The genes are TRBV27 and TRBJ2-1; the match to TRBD1 covers 7 bases. Germline V gene lookup returns CDR1 MNHEY and CDR2 SMNVEV (reference sequence). There are 16 residues in the CDR3. Trimming at V came to 2 bases and at J to 3 bases, leaving 7 bases not matched to a gene. CDR3 amino acids: CASSLRDSLIYNEQFF. The CDR3 coding sequence is TGTGCCAGCAGTTTAAGGGACAGTTTAATCTACAATGAGCAGTTCTTC.

The rearrangement uses TRBV11-1 and TRBJ2-6; D remains ambiguous. Trimming took 4 bases from V and 2 from J, leaving 0 bases between them. The CDR3 is 12 residues long. Germline values: CDR1 SGHAT, CDR2 FQDESV (reference sequence). DNA of the CDR3: TGTGCCAGCAGCTCTGGGGCCAACGTCCTGACTTTC. Translated: CASSSGANVLTF.

This clone was seen a handful of times. The chain is built from TRBV30 and TRBJ1-1, with a possible D match to TRBD1 (5 bases). Germline V gene lookup returns CDR1 GTSNPN and CDR2 SVGIG (reference sequence). The CDR3 has 13 amino acids. V was cut by 0 bases and J by 7 bases, with 12 bases left in between. CDR3 sequence: CAWSVARAIEAFF. The DNA for the CDR3 is TGTGCCTGGAGTGTTGCCAGGGCCATTGAAGCTTTCTTT.

Written as DNA, the CDR3 is TGTGCCAGCAGTGAGGGGGGGGGCCCCTCTGGGGCCAACGTCCTGACTTTC. This codes for CASSEGGGPSGANVLTF. The V and J genes are TRBV6-1 and TRBJ2-6, with a weak D call TRBD2 (7 bases). With 3 bases removed from V and 0 bases from J, the gap between germline ends came to 12 bases. Germline V gene sequence: CDR1 MNHNS, CDR2 SASEGT. CDR3 size: 17 residues.

In this sample, this clone turned up a few times. The rearrangement uses TRBV10-2 and TRBJ1-2; 12 positions agree with TRBD1. CDR1 and CDR2 from the germline V gene are WSHSY and SAAADI. This CDR3 has 13 amino acids. The junction had 6 bases not matched to a gene; V was cut back by 10 bases and J by 6 bases. CDR3 nucleotides: TGCGCCACTATGGGACAGGGGGCTAATGGCTACACCTTC. It encodes CATMGQGANGYTF.

V usage is TRBV7-2 and J usage is TRBJ2-5, with D unclear. Per the germline V gene, CDR1 is SGHTA and CDR2 is FQGNSA. The CDR3 runs 12 residues. Trimming shortened V by 5 bases and J by 5 bases, and 9 bases separated the two germline ends. This CDR3 is CASSPLWETQYF. The DNA for the CDR3 is TGTGCCAGCAGCCCCCTGTGGGAGACCCAGTACTTC.

The sample holds a few counts of this clone. At the DNA level, this CDR3 is encoded by other sequences in the same sample as well. The chain has TRBV7-2 and TRBJ1-1, with D possibly TRBD1 on 5 matching bases. In germline, CDR1 is SGHTA, CDR2 FQGNSA. CDR3 size: 13 residues. V was pared by 4 bases and J by 1 base, with 7 bases between. The DNA of the CDR3 is TGTGCCAGCAGCTCAGGGCAGAACACTGAAGCTTTCTTT. Encoded protein: CASSSGQNTEAFF. The variable domain in full, completed from reference TRBV7-2 and TRBJ1-1, reads GAGVSQSPSNKVTEKGKDVELRCDPISGHTALYWYRQSLGQGLEFLIYFQGNSAPDKSGLPSDRFSAERTGGSVSTLTIQRTQQEDSAVYLCASSSGQNTEAFFGQGTRLTVV.

This chain links TRBV7-9 with TRBJ2-1; D may be TRBD2 (5 bases). The CDR3 spans 13 residues. Germline V lookup: CDR1 SEHNR, CDR2 FQNEAQ (reference sequence). V lost 2 bases and J lost 7, with 9 bases in between. CDR3 residues: CASSLTAVNEQFF. The CDR3 coding sequence is TGTGCCAGCAGCTTAACAGCGGTGAATGAGCAGTTCTTC.

This chain joins TRBV7-3 and TRBJ1-6; D remains ambiguous. From germline, CDR1 is SGHTA and CDR2 FQGTGA. Trimming left V 3 bases short and J 7 bases short, with 10 bases between. This CDR3 is 14 amino acids long. This CDR3 is CASSLPAQNSPLHF. The CDR3 DNA sequence: TGTGCCAGCAGCTTGCCTGCTCAGAATTCACCCCTCCACTTT.

This clone has just one count. This chain joins TRBV6-5 and TRBJ2-7; 7 bases line up with TRBD1. There are 13 residues in the CDR3. Germline CDR1 MNHEY, CDR2 SVGAGI. The V and J ends lost 6 bases and 5 bases, in that order; junction bases with no gene match: 7. CDR3 DNA: TGTGCCAGCAGCCTACAGGGGATGCACGAGCAGTACTTC. It codes for CASSLQGMHEQYF.

The J gene is TRBJ2-6, the V gene TRBV4-2; either TRBD1 or TRBD2 may fit D (5 bases each). Between the trimmed V and J ends, which lost 2 bases and 0 bases, there was a span of 17 bases. The V gene's germline CDR1 is LGHNA and CDR2 YNFKEQ. CDR3 length: 19 residues. The CDR3 sequence: CASSQSLGRDHSGANVLTF. DNA for the CDR3: TGTGCCAGCAGCCAATCCCTCGGCAGGGACCACTCTGGGGCCAACGTCCTGACTTTC.

This rearrangement joins TRBV30 to TRBJ2-3; no clear D gene. Germline V gene sequence: CDR1 GTSNPN, CDR2 SVGIG (reference sequence). This CDR3 contains 13 residues. V was shortened by 1 base and J by 5 bases, with 10 bases between the two germline ends. As DNA, the CDR3 is TGTGCCTGGAGTGGGCGCGTAGGAGATACGCAGTATTTT. Its translation is CAWSGRVGDTQYF.

The V and J genes are TRBV2 and TRBJ1-2; D gene unclear. The CDR3 runs to 13 residues. Germline assignment: CDR1 SNHLY and CDR2 FYNNEI. Trimming removed 6 bases from V and 6 bases from J, with 14 bases in between. This chain's CDR3 is CASRKVDLDGYTF. In DNA form, the CDR3 reads TGTGCCAGCAGGAAGGTGGACTTAGATGGCTACACCTTC.

The CDR3 spells CASSRGQVTPSTDTQYF. CDR3 in DNA: TGTGCCAGCAGCCGGGGACAGGTCACACCTTCCACAGATACGCAGTATTTT. V and J are TRBV7-9 and TRBJ2-3; 8 bases line up with TRBD1. CDR3 length: 17 amino acids. The germline gives CDR1 SEHNR, CDR2 FQNEAQ (reference sequence). The junction had 12 bases not matched to a gene; V was cut back by 5 bases and J by 2 bases.

The rearrangement uses TRBV4-1 and TRBJ2-3, with unresolved D. V gave up 4 bases and J gave up 0 bases, with 5 bases separating them. The CDR3 length is 13 residues. Per the germline V gene, CDR1 is MGHRA and CDR2 is YSYEKL. CDR3 in DNA: TGCGCCAGCAGCCCTCCTAGCACAGATACGCAGTATTTT. Translation gives CASSPPSTDTQYF.

This clone was picked up a small number of times. The V call is TRBV23-1, the J call TRBJ2-7; D gene unclear. TRBV23-1 is assigned to the ORF class and has an uncertain function. Deletions cut 0 bases from V and 0 bases from J, with 12 bases between. The CDR3 length is 16 residues. CDR3 sequence (DNA): TGCGCCAGCAGTCAATCGGCCCTTACGAGCTCCTACGAGCAGTACTTC. Translation: CASSQSALTSSYEQYF.